The 18 T cell receptor beta chains below all came from one sample that was sequenced in a study of human T cells and chemical hapten exposure. This sample's time point: healthy volunteer bleed at 2 weeks. Unfractionated whole blood was the source of the extracted total RNA. MiXCR, applied by TCRdb to the RACE reads, yields one record per CDR3 protein. The table includes about 45,000 distinct CDR3 sequences, roughly 4.1% detected once. Sequencing was carried out using whole blood. These receptors were obtained from a human donor in good health. Some clones in this sample may be carry-over from other donors' samples.

This clonotype was recorded many times. The chain uses TRBV6-2 or TRBV6-3 and TRBJ2-7; 9 positions match TRBD2. The V gene's germline CDR1 is MNHEY and CDR2 SVGEGT. This CDR3 comprises 14 residues. Trimming took 2 bases from V and 11 from J; bases not matched to a gene: 10. In DNA, the CDR3 is TGTGCCAGCAGTTACGGGGCTAGCGGGGCCTCCAAGTACTTC. It encodes CASSYGASGASKYF.

This chain links TRBV6-5 with TRBJ2-7; no definite D call. The CDR3 runs 13 residues. Per germline, CDR1 MNHEY and CDR2 SVGAGI. Trimming cost V 5 bases and J 3 bases, with 11 bases left between them. CDR3 loop: CASSRVFNYEQYF. In nucleotides, the CDR3 is TGTGCCAGCAGTCGGGTCTTTAACTACGAGCAGTACTTC.

This chain joins TRBV28 and TRBJ1-3; D gene unclear. The germline CDR1 and CDR2 sequences are MDHEN and SYDVKM. The ends were cut back, 7 bases at V and 0 bases at J, with 16 bases in the middle. The CDR3 loop spans 16 amino acids. As DNA, the CDR3 is TGTGCCAGCACCCTACGTTTGGGTTTCTCTGGAAACACCATATATTTT. This codes for CASTLRLGFSGNTIYF.

V is TRBV5-1 and J is TRBJ2-3; TRBD1 aligns across 8 bases. Germline CDR1 is SGHRS and CDR2 is YFSETQ. The CDR3 is made up of 18 amino acids. Trimming removed 4 bases from V and 0 bases from J; junction bases left unmatched: 13. The CDR3 region has the DNA TGCGCCAGCAGCCCCCAGGGGGCCGTATCCCGAAGCACAGATACGCAGTATTTT. It codes for CASSPQGAVSRSTDTQYF.

At least ten counts were recorded for this clonotype. The chain combines TRBV28 with TRBJ2-7; D possibly corresponds to TRBD1 (6 bases). Per germline, CDR1 MDHEN and CDR2 SYDVKM. The length of the CDR3 is 15 residues. Trimming removed 7 bases from V and 0 bases from J, with 16 bases in between. The CDR3 loop is CASNKSDRPSYEQYF. The DNA of the CDR3 is TGTGCCAGCAACAAAAGTGACAGGCCCTCCTACGAGCAGTACTTC.

Only a few counts were recorded for this clonotype. The chain carries TRBV5-6 and TRBJ1-1; D is undetermined. The V and J ends lost 0 bases and 6 bases respectively, with 9 bases between them. Looked up from germline, CDR1 is SGHDT and CDR2 is YYEEEE. The CDR3 length is 13 residues. The CDR3 here is CASSLVGRAEAFF. The CDR3 DNA reads as TGTGCCAGCAGCTTGGTGGGCCGCGCTGAAGCTTTCTTT.

This clonotype has a count of ten or more. The chain uses TRBV5-6 and TRBJ2-7; no definite D call. V dropped 2 bases and J dropped 2 bases, with 8 bases sitting between them. The CDR3 covers 13 residues. CDR1 is SGHDT and CDR2 is YYEEEE in the germline V gene. The DNA for the CDR3 is TGTGCCAGCAGCTTTGGGGTCACCTACGAGCAGTACTTC. This translates into CASSFGVTYEQYF.

In this sample, this clonotype turned up many times. V and J are TRBV27 and TRBJ2-4; no clear D gene. The germline gives CDR1 MNHEY, CDR2 SMNVEV (reference sequence). Trimming cost V 6 bases and J 0 bases, with 9 bases left between them. The CDR3 consists of 14 residues. This chain's CDR3 is CASSSKLAKNIQYF. CDR3 nucleotide sequence: TGTGCCAGCAGCTCGAAGTTAGCCAAAAACATTCAGTACTTC.

This clonotype was detected only a few times. This chain connects TRBV11-2 to TRBJ2-3, with 7 bases aligning to TRBD1. CDR3 length: 15 amino acids. Trimming removed 3 bases from V and 4 bases from J; junction bases left unmatched: 7. The germline V gene has CDR1 SGHAT and CDR2 FQNNGV. CDR3 in amino acids: CASSFSGGSSDTQYF. CDR3 DNA sequence: TGTGCCAGCAGCTTCTCAGGGGGAAGCTCAGATACGCAGTATTTT. Supplemented by reference TRBV11-2 and TRBJ2-3, the full variable domain reads EAGVAQSPRYKIIEKRQSVAFWCNPISGHATLYWYQQILGQGPKLLIQFQNNGVVDDSQLPKDRFSAERLKGVDSTLKIQPAKLEDSAVYLCASSFSGGSSDTQYFGPGTRLTVL.

The J gene is TRBJ2-2, the V gene TRBV20-1, with 11 bases identical to TRBD2. The V gene's germline CDR1 is DFQATT and CDR2 SNEGSKA (reference sequence). The J segment lost 5 bases and the V segment lost 1 base, leaving 9 bases of the junction unmatched. CDR3 size: 17 residues. The CDR3 sequence is CSARALLAGVYTGELFF. CDR3 sequence (DNA): TGCAGTGCTAGAGCTCTACTAGCGGGAGTTTATACCGGGGAGCTGTTTTTT.

This clonotype occurred a few times. The V call is TRBV12-3 or TRBV12-4, the J call TRBJ2-7, with a weak D call TRBD1 (6 bases). The CDR3 is 14 amino acids. Trimming shortened V by 5 bases and J by 1 base, and 12 bases separated the two germline ends. The CDR3 is CASSTYRASYEQYF. Here the CDR3 DNA reads TGTGCCAGCAGTACCTACAGGGCTTCCTACGAGCAGTACTTC.

This clonotype was counted ten times or more. The gene calls are TRBV20-1 and TRBJ1-6; 10 bases agree with TRBD1. The V gene end was trimmed by 8 bases and the J gene end by 5 bases; junction bases not matched to a gene: 6. The germline gives CDR1 DFQATT, CDR2 SNEGSKA (reference sequence). The CDR3 has 14 amino acids. Here the CDR3 reads CSTRQGADNSPLHF. CDR3 DNA sequence: TGCAGTACCCGACAGGGGGCAGATAATTCACCCCTCCACTTT.

This clonotype was recorded many times. The chain couples TRBV28 to TRBJ1-2; D unresolved. Germline V CDR1 and CDR2: MDHEN, SYDVKM. This CDR3 region has 15 residues. The V gene lost 1 base and the J gene lost 2 bases, with 11 bases spanning the gap. CDR3 region: CASSLSLTPNYGYTF. Here the CDR3 DNA reads TGTGCCAGCAGTTTATCCTTGACACCCAACTATGGCTACACCTTC.

This clonotype was seen many times. The chain recombines TRBV7-6 with TRBJ2-6; tentative D call: TRBD1 (5 bases). V gave up 1 base and J gave up 0 bases, with 16 bases separating them. Germline V gene data show CDR1 as SGHVS and CDR2 as FNYEAQ. This CDR3 has 19 residues. The CDR3 spells CASSLDPLTVYSGANVLTF. CDR3 bases: TGTGCCAGCAGCTTAGATCCTCTGACAGTTTACTCTGGGGCCAACGTCCTGACTTTC. The full variable domain, with the rest looked up from reference TRBV7-6 and TRBJ2-6, is GAGVSQSPRYKVTKRGQDVALRCDPISGHVSLYWYRQALGQGPEFLTYFNYEAQQDKSGLPNDRFSAERPEGSISTLTIQRTEQRDSAMYRCASSLDPLTVYSGANVLTFGAGSRLTVL.

At least ten counts were recorded for this clonotype. V gene TRBV5-1 combines with J gene TRBJ2-1; the D gene is possibly TRBD2 (6 bases). The CDR3 extends over 16 amino acids. With 0 bases removed from V and 0 bases from J, the gap between germline ends came to 10 bases. The germline CDR1 and CDR2 sequences are SGHRS and YFSETQ. The CDR3: CASSLVGGSSYNEQFF. DNA of the CDR3: TGCGCCAGCAGCTTGGTAGGAGGGAGCTCCTACAATGAGCAGTTCTTC.

The V gene is TRBV7-3, the J gene TRBJ2-5; D unresolved. The length of the CDR3 is 13 residues. The V gene lost 0 bases and the J gene lost 6 bases, with 8 bases spanning the gap. The germline V gene has CDR1 SGHTA and CDR2 FQGTGA. The DNA for the CDR3 is TGTGCCAGCAGCTTAACAACGGCCAAGACCCAGTACTTC. This codes for CASSLTTAKTQYF.

This clonotype was detected ten times or more. The chain joins TRBV29-1 to TRBJ2-1; tentatively, D is TRBD2 (6 bases). Germline loops: CDR1 SQVTM, CDR2 ANQGSEA. V was pared by 8 bases and J by 1 base, with 21 bases between. The CDR3 runs 16 residues. CDR3: CSLTSSPGGSYNEQFF. The CDR3 DNA reads as TGCAGCCTCACCTCTTCTCCCGGGGGTTCCTACAATGAGCAGTTCTTC.

The chain is built from TRBV3-1 and TRBJ1-2, with TRBD1 as a possible D gene (5 bases). The CDR3 extends over 15 amino acids. The ends were cut back, 1 base at V and 4 bases at J, with 13 bases in the middle. Germline CDR1 reads LGHDT; CDR2 reads YNNKEL (reference sequence). In nucleotides, the CDR3 is TGTGCCAGCAGCCAAGGGGCCCGGGGGGGCTATGGCTACACCTTC. This translates into CASSQGARGGYGYTF.